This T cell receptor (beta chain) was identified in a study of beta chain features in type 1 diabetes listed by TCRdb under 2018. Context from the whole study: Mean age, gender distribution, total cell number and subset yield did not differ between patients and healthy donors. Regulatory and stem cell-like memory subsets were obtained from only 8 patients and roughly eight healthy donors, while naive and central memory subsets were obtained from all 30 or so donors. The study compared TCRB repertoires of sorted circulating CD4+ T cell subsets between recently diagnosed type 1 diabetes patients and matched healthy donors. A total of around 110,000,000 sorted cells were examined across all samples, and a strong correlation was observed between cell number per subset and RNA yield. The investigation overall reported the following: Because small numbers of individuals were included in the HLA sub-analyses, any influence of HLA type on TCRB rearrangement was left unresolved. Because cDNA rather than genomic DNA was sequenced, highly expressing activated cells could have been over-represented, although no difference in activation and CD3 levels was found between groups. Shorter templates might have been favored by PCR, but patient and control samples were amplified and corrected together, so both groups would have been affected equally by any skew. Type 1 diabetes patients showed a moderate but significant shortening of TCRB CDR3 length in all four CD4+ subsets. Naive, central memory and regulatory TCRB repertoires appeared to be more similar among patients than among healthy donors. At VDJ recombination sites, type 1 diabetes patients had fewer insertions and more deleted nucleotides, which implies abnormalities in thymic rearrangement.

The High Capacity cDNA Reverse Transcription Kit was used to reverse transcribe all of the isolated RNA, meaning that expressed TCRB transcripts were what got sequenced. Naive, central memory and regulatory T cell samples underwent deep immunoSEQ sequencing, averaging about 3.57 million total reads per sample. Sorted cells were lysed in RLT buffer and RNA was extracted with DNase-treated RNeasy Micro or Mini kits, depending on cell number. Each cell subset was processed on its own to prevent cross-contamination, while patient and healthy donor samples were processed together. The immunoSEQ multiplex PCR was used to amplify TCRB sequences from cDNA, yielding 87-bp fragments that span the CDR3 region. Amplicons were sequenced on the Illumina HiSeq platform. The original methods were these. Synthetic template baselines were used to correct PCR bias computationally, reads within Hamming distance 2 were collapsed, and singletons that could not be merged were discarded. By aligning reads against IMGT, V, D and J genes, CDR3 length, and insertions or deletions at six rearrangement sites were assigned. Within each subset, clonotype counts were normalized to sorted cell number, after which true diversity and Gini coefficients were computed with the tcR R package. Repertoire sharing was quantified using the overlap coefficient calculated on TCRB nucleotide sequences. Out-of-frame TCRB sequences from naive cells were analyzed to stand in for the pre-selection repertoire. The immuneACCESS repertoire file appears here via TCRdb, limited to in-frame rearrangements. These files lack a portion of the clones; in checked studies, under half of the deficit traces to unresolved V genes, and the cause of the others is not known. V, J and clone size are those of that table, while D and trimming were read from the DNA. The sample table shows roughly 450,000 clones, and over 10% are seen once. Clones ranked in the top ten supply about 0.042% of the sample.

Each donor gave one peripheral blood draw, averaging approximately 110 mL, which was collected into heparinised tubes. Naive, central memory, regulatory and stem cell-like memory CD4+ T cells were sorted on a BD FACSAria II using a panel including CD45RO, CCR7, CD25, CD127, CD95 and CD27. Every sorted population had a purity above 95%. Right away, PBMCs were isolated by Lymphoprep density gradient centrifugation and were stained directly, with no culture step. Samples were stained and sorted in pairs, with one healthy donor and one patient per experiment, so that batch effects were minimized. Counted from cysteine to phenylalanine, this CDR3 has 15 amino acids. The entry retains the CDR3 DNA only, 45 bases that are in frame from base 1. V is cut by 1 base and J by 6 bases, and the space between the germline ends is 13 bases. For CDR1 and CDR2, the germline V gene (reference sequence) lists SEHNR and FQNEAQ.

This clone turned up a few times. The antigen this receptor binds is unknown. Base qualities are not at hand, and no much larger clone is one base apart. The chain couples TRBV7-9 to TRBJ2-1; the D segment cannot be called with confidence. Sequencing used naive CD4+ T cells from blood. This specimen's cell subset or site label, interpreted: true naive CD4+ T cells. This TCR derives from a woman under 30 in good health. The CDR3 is CASSLGGAGRNEQFF. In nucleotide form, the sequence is TGTGCCAGCAGCTTAGGTGGCGCAGGTCGCAATGAGCAGTTCTTC.